This TCR beta chain was identified during a study of blood T cell repertoires in COVID-19. Cohort 3 recovery required two negative PCRs, clearance, or symptom resolution. V was shortened by 5 bases and J by 2 bases, with 8 bases between the two germline ends. Looked up from germline, CDR1 is SEHNR and CDR2 is FQNEAQ (reference sequence). CDR3 size: 13 residues. Study processing details: Estimation of nucleated cell counts relied on the amplification of reference gene primers. The method was immunoSEQ multiplex PCR; TCRdb's version includes in-frame clones alone and lacks a portion of them. For V, J and clone size, that table is used; D and trimming come from the DNA. Here the sample spans under 300,000 clones, 75% to 95% being singletons. This clone was picked up one time.

This rearrangement joins TRBV7-9 to TRBJ2-3; D may be TRBD1 (5 bases). Source material: PBMCs or T cells enriched from blood (not recorded which). This receptor was obtained from a young woman who had recovered from COVID-19. The CDR3 is CASSGAHTDTQYF. The CDR3 DNA sequence: TGTGCCAGCAGCGGGGCCCACACAGATACGCAGTATTTT.